This record looks at one T cell receptor beta chain sequence and its context. Its antigen is undetermined. The data are from a study of metastatic and nonmetastatic thyroid tumors. For the study at large: Blood and tumor or nodule tissue repertoires from malignant and benign thyroid patients were compared.

Nobody among the patients had been given any treatment before thyroid surgery. CDR1 is SGHAT and CDR2 is FQNNGV in the germline V gene. The J segment lost 5 bases and the V segment lost 6 bases, leaving 5 bases of the junction unmatched. CDR3 length equals 16 residues. TCRdb ran MiXCR on the PCR reads. Here the sample spans more than 70,000 clones, roughly 8.6% being singletons. General study findings and limits: Patients with malignant thyroid tumors reportedly had significantly higher TCR beta diversity than those with benign nodules, in blood and tumor.

The TCR originated in a female donor with papillary thyroid cancer or a benign thyroid nodule (not recorded which). Some clones in this sample may be carry-over from other donors' samples. Sequenced: blood. The chain recombines TRBV11-2 with TRBJ2-3; 16 positions agree with TRBD2. CDR3 residues: CASSSGLAGGEDTQYF. The CDR3 nucleotides are TGTGCCAGCAGTTCGGGACTAGCGGGGGGGGAAGATACGCAGTATTTT.